The source of this TCR beta chain is a study of T cells and copy number aberrations in small-cell lung cancer. This table comes from immunoSEQ multiplex PCR, and its TCRdb copy is limited to in-frame clones, with some not included. The sample shows around 2,400 clones, roughly 80% of them seen only once. Looked up from germline, CDR1 is MDHEN and CDR2 is SYDVKM. The V end lost 7 bases, the J end lost 7 bases, and 17 bases lay between the germline ends. This CDR3 region has 14 residues. The clonotype was recovered from a woman aged 45-65 years with small cell lung cancer. The rearrangement links TRBV28 to TRBJ1-5, with D tentatively TRBD1 (5 bases). Input material: normal tissue next to the tumor. The DNA for the CDR3 is TGTGCCAGCAATAAGGGGCAGGAGTACCAGCCCCAGCATTTT. Amino acid sequence: CASNKGQEYQPQHF. The whole variable domain, remainder taken from reference TRBV28 and TRBJ1-5, is DVKVTQSSRYLVKRTGEKVFLECVQDMDHENMFWYRQDPGLGLRLIYFSYDVKMKEKGDIPEGYSVSREKKERFSLILESASTNQTSMYLCASNKGQEYQPQHFGDGTRLSIL.